The sequence of this T cell receptor beta chain was determined in a study of blood T cell repertoires in COVID-19. Study background: Samples representing acute and convalescent COVID-19 were sourced from the United States, Italy and Spain. PBMCs, B-cell-depleted T cells, or T cells provided the cDNA or gDNA that made up the material.

In the authors' workflow: By means of reference gene primer amplification, nucleated cell counts were estimated. Using immunoSEQ multiplex PCR, the repertoire was profiled, and TCRdb retains in-frame clones only, with some absent. D and trimming come from the DNA, and the V and J calls and clone size come from that table. The sample lists fewer than 70,000 clones, roughly 85% occurring once. Sequenced material: peripheral blood. The TCR was taken from a man over 45 with acute or convalescent COVID-19.

The CDR3 bases are TGTGCCAGCAGCTTAGCCGGGACTCATCGGGGAGAGACCCAGTACTTC. This gives the protein CASSLAGTHRGETQYF. The chain combines TRBV11-2 with TRBJ2-5, with D maybe TRBD2 (6 bases). This CDR3 region has 16 residues. Per germline, CDR1 SGHAT and CDR2 FQNNGV. V was clipped by 1 base and J by 4 bases, with 16 bases between them.